This T cell receptor beta chain was identified during a study of blood T cell repertoires in COVID-19. Across the study: Material from acute and convalescent COVID-19 was sourced from the United States, Italy and Spain. PBMCs, B-cell-depleted T cells, or T cells were the source of the cDNA or gDNA that made up the material.

Unmatched junction bases numbered 7, after V lost 8 bases and J lost 0 bases. CDR1 SNHLY and CDR2 FYNNEI come from the germline V gene. This CDR3 is built from 15 residues. Per the original data handling: Estimated nucleated cell counts came from reference gene primer amplification. Method: immunoSEQ multiplex PCR; TCRdb's copy keeps in-frame clones and lacks some. Clone size and the V and J calls come from that table; the DNA yielded D and trimming. The table includes around 250,000 clones, over 75% detected once. Material for sequencing was peripheral blood. This chain uses TRBV2 with TRBJ1-1; TRBD1 matches at 9 bases. This clonotype was sampled from a woman aged 70 to 79 with COVID-19, enrolled during active disease. DNA of the CDR3: TGTGCCAGCGGAAGGGGACAGGGTATGAACACTGAAGCTTTCTTT. Amino acids: CASGRGQGMNTEAFF.